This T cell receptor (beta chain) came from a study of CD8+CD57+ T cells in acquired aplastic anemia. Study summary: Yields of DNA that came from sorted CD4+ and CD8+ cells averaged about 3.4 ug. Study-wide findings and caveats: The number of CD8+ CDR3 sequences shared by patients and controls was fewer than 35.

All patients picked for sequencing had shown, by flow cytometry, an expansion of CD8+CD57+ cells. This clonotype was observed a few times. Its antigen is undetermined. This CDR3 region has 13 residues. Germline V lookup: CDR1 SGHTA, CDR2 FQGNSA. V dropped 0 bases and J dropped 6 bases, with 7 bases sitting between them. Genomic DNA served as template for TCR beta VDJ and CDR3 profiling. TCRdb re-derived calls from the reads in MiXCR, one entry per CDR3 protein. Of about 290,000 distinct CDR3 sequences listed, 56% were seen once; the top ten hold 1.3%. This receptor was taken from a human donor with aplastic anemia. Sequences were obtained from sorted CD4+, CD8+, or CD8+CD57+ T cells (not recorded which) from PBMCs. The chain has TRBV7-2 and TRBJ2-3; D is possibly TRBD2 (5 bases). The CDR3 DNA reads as TGTGCCAGCAGCTTAGCTCCGGGGGATACGCAGTATTTT. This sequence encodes CASSLAPGDTQYF.